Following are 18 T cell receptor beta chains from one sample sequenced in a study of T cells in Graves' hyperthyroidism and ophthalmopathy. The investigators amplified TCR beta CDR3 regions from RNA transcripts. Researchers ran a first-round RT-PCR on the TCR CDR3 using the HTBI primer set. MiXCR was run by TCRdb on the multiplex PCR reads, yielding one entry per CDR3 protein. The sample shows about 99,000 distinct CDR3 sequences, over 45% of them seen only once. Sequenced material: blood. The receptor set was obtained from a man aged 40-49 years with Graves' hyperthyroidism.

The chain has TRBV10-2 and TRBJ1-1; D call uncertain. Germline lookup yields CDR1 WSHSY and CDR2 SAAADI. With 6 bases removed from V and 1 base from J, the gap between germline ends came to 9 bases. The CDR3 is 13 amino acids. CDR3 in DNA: TGCGCCAGCAGAGGTTTGGAGAACACTGAAGCTTTCTTT. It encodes CASRGLENTEAFF.

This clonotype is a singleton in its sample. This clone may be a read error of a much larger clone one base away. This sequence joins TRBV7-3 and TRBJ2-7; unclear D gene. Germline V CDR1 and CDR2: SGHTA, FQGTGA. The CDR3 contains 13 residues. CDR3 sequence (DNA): TGTGCCAGCAGTCCGGGCCAGAGCTACGAGCGGTACTTC. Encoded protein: CASSPGQSYERYF. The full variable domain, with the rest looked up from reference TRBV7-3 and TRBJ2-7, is GAGVSQTPSNKVTEKGKYVELRCDPISGHTALYWYRQSLGQGPEFLIYFQGTGAADDSGLPNDRFFAVRPEGSVSTLKIQRTERGDSAVYLCASSPGQSYERYFGPGTRLTVT.

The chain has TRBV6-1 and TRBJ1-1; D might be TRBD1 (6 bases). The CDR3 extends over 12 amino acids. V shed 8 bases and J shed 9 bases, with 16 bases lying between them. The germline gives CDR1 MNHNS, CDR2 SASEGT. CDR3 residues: CASYDSGGKAFF. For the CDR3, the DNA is TGTGCCAGCTACGATAGCGGGGGCAAAGCTTTCTTT.

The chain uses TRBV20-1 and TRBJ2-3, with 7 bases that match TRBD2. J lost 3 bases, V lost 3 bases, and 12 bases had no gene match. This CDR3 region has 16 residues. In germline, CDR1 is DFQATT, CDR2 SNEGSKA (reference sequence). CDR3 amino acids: CSARGVSGWGTDTQYF. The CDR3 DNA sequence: TGCAGTGCTAGGGGGGTTAGCGGGTGGGGAACAGATACGCAGTATTTT.

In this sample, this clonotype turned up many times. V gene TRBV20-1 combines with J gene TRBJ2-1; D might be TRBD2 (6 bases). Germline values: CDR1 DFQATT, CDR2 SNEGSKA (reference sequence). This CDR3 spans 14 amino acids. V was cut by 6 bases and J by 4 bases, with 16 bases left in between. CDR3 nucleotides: TGCAGTGCCCCAGCAGGAGGAGGGTACAATGAGCAGTTCTTC. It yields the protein CSAPAGGGYNEQFF.

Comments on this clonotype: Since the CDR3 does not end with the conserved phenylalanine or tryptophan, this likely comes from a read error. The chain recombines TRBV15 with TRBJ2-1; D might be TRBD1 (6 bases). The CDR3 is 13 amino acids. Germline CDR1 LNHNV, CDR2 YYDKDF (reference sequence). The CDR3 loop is CATSSGALNEQFS. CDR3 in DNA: TGTGCCACCAGTTCAGGGGCGCTAAATGAACAGTTCTCC.

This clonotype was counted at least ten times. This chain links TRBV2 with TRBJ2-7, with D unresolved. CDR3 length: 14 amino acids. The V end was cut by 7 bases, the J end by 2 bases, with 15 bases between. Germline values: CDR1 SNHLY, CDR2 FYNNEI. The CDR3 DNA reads TGTGCCAGCACCCGGAACCCCCCAACCTACGAGCAGTACTTC. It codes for CASTRNPPTYEQYF. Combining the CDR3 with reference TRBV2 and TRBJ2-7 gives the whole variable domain EPEVTQTPSHQVTQMGQEVILRCVPISNHLYFYWYRQILGQKVEFLVSFYNNEISEKSEIFDDQFSVERPDGSNFTLKIRSTKLEDSAMYFCASTRNPPTYEQYFGPGTRLTVT.

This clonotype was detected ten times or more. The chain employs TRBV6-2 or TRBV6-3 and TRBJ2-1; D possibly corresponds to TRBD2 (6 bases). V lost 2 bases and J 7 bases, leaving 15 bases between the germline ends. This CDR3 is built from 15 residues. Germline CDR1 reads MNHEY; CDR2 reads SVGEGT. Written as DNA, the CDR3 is TGTGCCAGCAGTTACGAACTCGTCGCGGGGAATGAGCAGTTCTTC. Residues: CASSYELVAGNEQFF.

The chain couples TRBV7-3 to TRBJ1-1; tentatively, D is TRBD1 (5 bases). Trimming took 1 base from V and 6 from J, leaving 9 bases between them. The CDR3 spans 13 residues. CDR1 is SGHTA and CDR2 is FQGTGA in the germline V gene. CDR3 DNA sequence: TGTGCCAGCAGCTTAAACGGGGGTTCTGAAGCTTTCTTT. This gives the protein CASSLNGGSEAFF. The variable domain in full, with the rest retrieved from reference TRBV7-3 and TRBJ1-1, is GAGVSQTPSNKVTEKGKYVELRCDPISGHTALYWYRQSLGQGPEFLIYFQGTGAADDSGLPNDRFFAVRPEGSVSTLKIQRTERGDSAVYLCASSLNGGSEAFFGQGTRLTVV.

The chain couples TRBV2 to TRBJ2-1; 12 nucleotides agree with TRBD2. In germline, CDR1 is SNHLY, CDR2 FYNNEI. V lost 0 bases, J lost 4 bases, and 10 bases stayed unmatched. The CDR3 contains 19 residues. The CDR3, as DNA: TGTGCCAGCAGTGAAGCTCTAGCGGGAGGGCCGGGGGGTTACAATGAGCAGTTCTTC. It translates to CASSEALAGGPGGYNEQFF.

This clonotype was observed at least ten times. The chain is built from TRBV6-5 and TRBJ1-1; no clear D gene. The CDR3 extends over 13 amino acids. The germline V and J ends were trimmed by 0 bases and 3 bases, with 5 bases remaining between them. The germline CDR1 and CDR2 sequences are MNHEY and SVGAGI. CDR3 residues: CASSYSGYTEAFF. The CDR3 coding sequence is TGTGCCAGCAGTTACTCAGGTTACACTGAAGCTTTCTTT.

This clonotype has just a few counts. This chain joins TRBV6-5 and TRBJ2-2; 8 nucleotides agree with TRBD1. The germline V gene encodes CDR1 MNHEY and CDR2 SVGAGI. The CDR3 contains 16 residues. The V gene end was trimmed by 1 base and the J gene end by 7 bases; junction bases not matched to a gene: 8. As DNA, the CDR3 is TGTGCCAGCAGTTACTTCCGGCAGGGGGCAGGCGGGGAGCTGTTTTTT. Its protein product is CASSYFRQGAGGELFF.

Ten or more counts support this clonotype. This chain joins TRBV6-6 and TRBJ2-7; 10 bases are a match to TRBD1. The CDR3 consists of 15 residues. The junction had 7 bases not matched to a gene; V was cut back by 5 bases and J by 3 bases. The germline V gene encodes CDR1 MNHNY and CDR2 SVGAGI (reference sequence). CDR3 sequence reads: CASSKGQGFSYEQYF. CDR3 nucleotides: TGTGCCAGCAGTAAGGGACAGGGGTTTAGCTACGAGCAGTACTTC.

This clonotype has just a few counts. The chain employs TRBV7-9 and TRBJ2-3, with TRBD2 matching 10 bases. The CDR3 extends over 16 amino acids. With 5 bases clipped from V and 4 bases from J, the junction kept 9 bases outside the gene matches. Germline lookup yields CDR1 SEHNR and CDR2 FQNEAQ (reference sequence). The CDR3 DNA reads TGTGCCAGCAGCCAAAGTCATAGCGGGGGGTCAGATACGCAGTATTTT. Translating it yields CASSQSHSGGSDTQYF.

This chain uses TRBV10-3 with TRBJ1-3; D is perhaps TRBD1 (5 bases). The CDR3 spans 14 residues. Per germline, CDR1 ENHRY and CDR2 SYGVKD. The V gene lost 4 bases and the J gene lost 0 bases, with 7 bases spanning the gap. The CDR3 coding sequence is TGTGCCATCAGTGGGGACGGCTCTGGAAACACCATATATTTT. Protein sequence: CAISGDGSGNTIYF.

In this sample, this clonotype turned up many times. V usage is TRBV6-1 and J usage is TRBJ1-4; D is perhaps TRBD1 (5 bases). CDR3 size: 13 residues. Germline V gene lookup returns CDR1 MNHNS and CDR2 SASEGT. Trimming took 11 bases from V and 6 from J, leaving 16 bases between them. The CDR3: CAGSQGLHEKLFF. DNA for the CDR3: TGTGCCGGCTCGCAGGGCCTACATGAAAAACTGTTTTTT.

CDR3 sequence reads: CATSVPGGTGELFF. DNA for the CDR3: TGTGCCACCAGTGTTCCCGGGGGGACCGGGGAGCTGTTTTTT. The chain combines TRBV24-1 with TRBJ2-2, with 7 bases identical to TRBD2. The CDR3 sequence is 14 residues long. Germline lookup yields CDR1 KGHDR and CDR2 SFDVKD. J was trimmed by 5 bases and V by 5 bases; bases with no gene match: 4.

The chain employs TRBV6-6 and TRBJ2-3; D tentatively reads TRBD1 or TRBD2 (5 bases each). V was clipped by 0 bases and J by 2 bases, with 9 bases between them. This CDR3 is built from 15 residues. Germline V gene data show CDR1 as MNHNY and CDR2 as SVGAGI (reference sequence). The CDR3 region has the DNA TGTGCCAGCAGTTACTCCCAGGGAGCCACAGATACGCAGTATTTT. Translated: CASSYSQGATDTQYF.